Presented here are 14 T cell receptor beta chains from one specimen sequenced in a study of cytomegalovirus exposure and HLA in healthy donors. Researchers ran the PCR with 60 Vbeta and 13 Jbeta primers. Clones were sequenced by immunoSEQ multiplex PCR, and TCRdb holds only the in-frame ones, with some missing. The sample table includes about 50,000 clones. Sequencing was performed on PBMCs. Source of these receptors: a man aged 18 to 30 in good health and CMV-seropositive.

This rearrangement joins TRBV5-4 to TRBJ2-5, with a weak D call TRBD2 (6 bases). The CDR3 runs to 15 residues. Germline V lookup: CDR1 SGHNT, CDR2 YYREEE (reference sequence). Trimming left V 2 bases short and J 1 base short, with 12 bases between. The CDR3 DNA is TGTGCCAGCAGCTTTAGGTTAGCGGCCCAAGAGACCCAGTACTTC. Translated: CASSFRLAAQETQYF. Complete variable domain (other parts from reference TRBV5-4 and TRBJ2-5): ETGVTQSPTHLIKTRGQQVTLRCSSQSGHNTVSWYQQALGQGPQFIFQYYREEENGRGNFPPRFSGLQFPNYSSELNVNALELDDSALYLCASSFRLAAQETQYFGPGTRLLVL.

The genes are TRBV10-3 and TRBJ1-2; 7 bases agree with TRBD1. Germline CDR1 reads ENHRY; CDR2 reads SYGVKD. The CDR3 contains 16 residues. With V trimmed by 0 bases and J by 4 bases, 8 bases remained unmatched. The CDR3 bases are TGTGCCATCAGTGAGTCGGCGAGGGGGCTCAGCTATGGCTACACCTTC. Translated, it gives CAISESARGLSYGYTF.

The chain has TRBV28 and TRBJ2-1; no firm D call. V was clipped by 5 bases and J by 7 bases, with 9 bases between them. Looked up from germline, CDR1 is MDHEN and CDR2 is SYDVKM. CDR3 size: 12 residues. In nucleotides, the CDR3 is TGTGCCAGCAGTCCTCTCCCTAATGAGCAGTTCTTC. It is translated as CASSPLPNEQFF.

The V and J genes are TRBV5-1 and TRBJ1-1; 7 nucleotides match TRBD1. This CDR3 is 13 amino acids long. Germline V gives CDR1 SGHRS, CDR2 YFSETQ. Unmatched junction bases numbered 3, after V lost 2 bases and J lost 5 bases. CDR3 nucleotide sequence: TGCGCCAGCAGCTTCACAGGGGTTACTGAAGCTTTCTTT. Amino acids: CASSFTGVTEAFF.

The chain uses TRBV10-2 and TRBJ2-1; tentatively, D is TRBD2 (6 bases). The CDR3 covers 14 residues. Per the germline V gene, CDR1 is WSHSY and CDR2 is SAAADI. Trimming cost V 2 bases and J 7 bases, with 12 bases left between them. For the CDR3, the DNA is TGCGCCAGCAGTGAGGGGCCGAGCGGGAATGAGCAGTTCTTC. Its protein product is CASSEGPSGNEQFF.

This chain joins TRBV6-5 and TRBJ1-2, with 10 bases that match TRBD1. The CDR3 runs 15 residues. The germline CDR1 and CDR2 sequences are MNHEY and SVGAGI. The V segment lost 5 bases and the J segment 2 bases; nucleotides outside the gene matches: 5. CDR3 amino acids: CASSTGTGANYGYTF. As DNA, the CDR3 is TGTGCCAGCAGTACCGGGACAGGGGCGAACTATGGCTACACCTTC.

The V call is TRBV4-2, the J call TRBJ2-6; 15 nucleotides align to TRBD2. Germline assignment: CDR1 LGHNA and CDR2 YNFKEQ. V gave up 4 bases and J gave up 2 bases; unmatched junction bases: 0. The length of the CDR3 is 17 residues. In DNA form, the CDR3 reads TGTGCCAGCAGCCGGACTAGCGGGAGGGCTGGGGCCAACGTCCTGACTTTC. It specifies CASSRTSGRAGANVLTF.

The chain carries TRBV5-1 and TRBJ1-2; D gene uncertain. V was trimmed by 2 bases and J by 0 bases, leaving 8 bases between them. CDR1 is SGHRS, CDR2 YFSETQ, per germline. The CDR3 has 14 residues. The CDR3 DNA reads TGCGCCAGCAGCTTCAGCGACTCTAACTATGGCTACACCTTC. It is translated as CASSFSDSNYGYTF.

The chain joins TRBV10-3 to TRBJ2-1; tentative D call: TRBD2 (6 bases). Germline CDR1 reads ENHRY; CDR2 reads SYGVKD. The CDR3 length is 11 residues. V lost 11 bases to trimming and J lost 5 bases, with 10 bases between them. CDR3: CASKRDNEQFF. CDR3 sequence (DNA): TGTGCCTCGAAGCGGGACAATGAGCAGTTCTTC.

This chain uses TRBV11-2 with TRBJ1-2; tentative D call: TRBD1 (5 bases). This CDR3 has 13 residues. V lost 5 bases and J 1 base, leaving 8 bases between the germline ends. In germline, CDR1 is SGHAT, CDR2 FQNNGV. CDR3: CASSQDSNYGYTF. The CDR3 coding sequence is TGTGCCAGCAGCCAAGACAGTAACTATGGCTACACCTTC.

The chain combines TRBV11-2 with TRBJ2-7, with 9 bases that match TRBD1. From germline, CDR1 is SGHAT and CDR2 FQNNGV. This CDR3 region has 16 residues. V lost 5 bases and J lost 6; bases outside the gene matches: 14. The CDR3: CASSLGGTGRSGEQYF. CDR3 DNA: TGTGCCAGCAGCCTGGGAGGGACAGGGAGGTCCGGCGAGCAGTACTTC.

The chain links TRBV5-4 to TRBJ2-3; the D gene is possibly TRBD1 (6 bases). Germline CDR1 is SGHNT and CDR2 is YYREEE (reference sequence). The CDR3 has 11 amino acids. Deletions cut 10 bases from V and 4 bases from J, with 10 bases between. The CDR3 sequence: CAYKGADTQYF. CDR3 bases: TGTGCCTACAAGGGGGCAGATACGCAGTATTTT.

The chain couples TRBV15 to TRBJ2-5, with 9 bases fitting TRBD2. The CDR3 is made up of 16 amino acids. V dropped 0 bases and J dropped 2; count of bases not matched to a gene: 4. Germline CDR1 reads LNHNV; CDR2 reads YYDKDF (reference sequence). The DNA for the CDR3 is TGTGCCACCAGCAGAGATCATCTAGCGGGACAAGAGACCCAGTACTTC. The encoded protein is CATSRDHLAGQETQYF.

V gene TRBV10-1 combines with J gene TRBJ1-1; 7 bases map to TRBD1. The CDR3 sequence is 15 residues long. In germline, CDR1 is WNHNN, CDR2 SYGVQD (reference sequence). V lost 2 bases to trimming and J lost 1 base; unmatched junction nucleotides: 4. The CDR3 spells CASSETGAPNTEAFF. CDR3 nucleotide sequence: TGCGCCAGCAGTGAGACAGGGGCGCCGAACACTGAAGCTTTCTTT.